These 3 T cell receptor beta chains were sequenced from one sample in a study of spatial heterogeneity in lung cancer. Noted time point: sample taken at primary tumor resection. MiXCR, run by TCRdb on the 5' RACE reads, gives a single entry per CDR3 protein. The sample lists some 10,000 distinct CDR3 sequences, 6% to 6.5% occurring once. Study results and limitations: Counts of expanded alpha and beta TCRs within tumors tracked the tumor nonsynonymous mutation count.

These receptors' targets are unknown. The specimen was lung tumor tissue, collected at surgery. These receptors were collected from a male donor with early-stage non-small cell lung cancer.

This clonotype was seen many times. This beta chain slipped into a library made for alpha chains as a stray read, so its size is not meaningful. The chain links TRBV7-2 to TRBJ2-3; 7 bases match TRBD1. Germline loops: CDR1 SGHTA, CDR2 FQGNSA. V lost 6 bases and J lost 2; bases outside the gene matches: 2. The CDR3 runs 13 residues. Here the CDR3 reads CASRTGNTDTQYF. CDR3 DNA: TGTGCCAGCAGGACAGGGAACACAGATACGCAGTATTTT.

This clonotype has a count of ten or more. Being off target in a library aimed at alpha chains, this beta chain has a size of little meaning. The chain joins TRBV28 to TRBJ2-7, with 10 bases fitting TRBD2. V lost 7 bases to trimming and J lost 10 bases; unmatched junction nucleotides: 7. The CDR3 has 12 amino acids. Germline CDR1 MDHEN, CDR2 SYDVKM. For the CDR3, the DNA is TGTGCCAGCAATGAGCGGGAGGGCCCTCAGTACTTC. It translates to CASNEREGPQYF.

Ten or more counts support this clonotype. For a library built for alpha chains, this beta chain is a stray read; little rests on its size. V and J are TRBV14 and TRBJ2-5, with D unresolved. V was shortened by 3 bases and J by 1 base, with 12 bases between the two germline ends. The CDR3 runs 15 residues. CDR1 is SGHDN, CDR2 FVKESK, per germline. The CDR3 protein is CASSQRNSRQETQYF. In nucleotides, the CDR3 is TGTGCCAGCAGCCAGCGTAACAGCCGCCAAGAGACCCAGTACTTC. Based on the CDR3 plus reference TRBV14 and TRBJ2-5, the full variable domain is EAGVTQFPSHSVIEKGQTVTLRCDPISGHDNLYWYRRVMGKEIKFLLHFVKESKQDESGMPNNRFLAERTGGTYSTLKVQPAELEDSGVYFCASSQRNSRQETQYFGPGTRLLVL.